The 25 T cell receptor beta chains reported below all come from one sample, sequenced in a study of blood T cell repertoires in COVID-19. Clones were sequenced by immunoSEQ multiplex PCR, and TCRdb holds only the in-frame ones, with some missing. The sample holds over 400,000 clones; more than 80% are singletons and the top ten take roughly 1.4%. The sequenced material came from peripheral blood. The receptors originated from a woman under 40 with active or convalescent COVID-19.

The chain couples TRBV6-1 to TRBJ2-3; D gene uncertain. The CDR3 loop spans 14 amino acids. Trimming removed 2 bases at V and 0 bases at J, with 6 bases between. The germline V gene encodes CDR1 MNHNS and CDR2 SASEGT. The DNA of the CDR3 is TGTGCCAGCAGTGAAACTATCAGCACAGATACGCAGTATTTT. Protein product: CASSETISTDTQYF.

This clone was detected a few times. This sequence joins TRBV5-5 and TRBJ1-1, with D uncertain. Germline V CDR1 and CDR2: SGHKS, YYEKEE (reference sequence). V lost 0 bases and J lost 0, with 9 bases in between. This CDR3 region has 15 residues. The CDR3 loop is CASSLGWAMNTEAFF. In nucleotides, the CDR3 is TGTGCCAGCAGCTTGGGATGGGCCATGAACACTGAAGCTTTCTTT. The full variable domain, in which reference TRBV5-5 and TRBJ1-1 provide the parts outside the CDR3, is DAGVTQSPTHLIKTRGQQVTLRCSPISGHKSVSWYQQVLGQGPQFIFQYYEKEERGRGNFPDRFSARQFPNYSSELNVNALLLGDSALYLCASSLGWAMNTEAFFGQGTRLTVV.

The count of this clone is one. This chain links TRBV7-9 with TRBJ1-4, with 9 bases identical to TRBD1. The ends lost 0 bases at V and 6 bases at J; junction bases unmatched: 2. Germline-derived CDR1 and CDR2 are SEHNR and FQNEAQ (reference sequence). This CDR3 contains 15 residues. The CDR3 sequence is CASSLADRGDEKLFF. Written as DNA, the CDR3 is TGTGCCAGCAGCTTAGCGGACAGGGGTGATGAAAAACTGTTTTTT. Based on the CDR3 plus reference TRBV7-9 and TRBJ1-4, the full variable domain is DTGVSQNPRHKITKRGQNVTFRCDPISEHNRLYWYRQTLGQGPEFLTYFQNEAQLEKSRLLSDRFSAERPKGSFSTLEIQRTEQGDSAMYLCASSLADRGDEKLFFGSGTQLSVL.

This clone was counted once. CDR3 sequence (DNA): TGTGCCAGCAGTTACTTGGGACTAGGTTACAATGAGCAGTTCTTC. Its translation: CASSYLGLGYNEQFF. This chain links TRBV6-5 with TRBJ2-1; 8 positions match TRBD2. The CDR3 totals 15 residues. V trimming: 1 base; J trimming: 4 bases; junction bases outside the gene matches: 3. CDR1 and CDR2 from the germline V gene are MNHEY and SVGAGI.

The CDR3: CASSSTQGGGNTIYF. For the CDR3, the DNA is TGTGCCAGCAGCTCGACTCAGGGGGGCGGAAACACCATATATTTT. V gene TRBV7-9 combines with J gene TRBJ1-3; 7 bases are a match to TRBD1. Trimming took 4 bases from V and 4 from J; bases not matched to a gene: 7. This CDR3 is built from 15 residues. Germline loops: CDR1 SEHNR, CDR2 FQNEAQ (reference sequence).

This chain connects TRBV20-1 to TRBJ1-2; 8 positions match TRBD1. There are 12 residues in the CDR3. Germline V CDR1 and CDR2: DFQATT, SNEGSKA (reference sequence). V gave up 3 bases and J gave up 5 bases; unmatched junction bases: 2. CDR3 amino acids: CSASWTGYGYTF. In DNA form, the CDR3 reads TGCAGTGCTAGTTGGACAGGGTATGGCTACACCTTC.

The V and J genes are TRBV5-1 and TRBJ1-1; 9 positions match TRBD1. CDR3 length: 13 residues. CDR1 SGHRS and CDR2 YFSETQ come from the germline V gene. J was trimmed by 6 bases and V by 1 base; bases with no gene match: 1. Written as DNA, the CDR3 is TGCGCCAGCAGCTTGACAGGGGGCCCTGAAGCTTTCTTT. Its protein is CASSLTGGPEAFF.

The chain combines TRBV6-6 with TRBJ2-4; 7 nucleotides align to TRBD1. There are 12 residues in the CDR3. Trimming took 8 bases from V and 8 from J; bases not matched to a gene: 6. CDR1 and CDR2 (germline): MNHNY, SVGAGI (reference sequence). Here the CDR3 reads CASGWQGDIQYF. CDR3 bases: TGTGCCAGCGGCTGGCAGGGGGACATTCAGTACTTC.

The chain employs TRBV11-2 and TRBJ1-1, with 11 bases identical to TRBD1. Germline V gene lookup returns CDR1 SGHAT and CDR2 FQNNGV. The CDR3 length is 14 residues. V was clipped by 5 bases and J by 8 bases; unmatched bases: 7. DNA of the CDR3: TGTGCCAGCAGCCCAGGACAGGGGGCGAGGGAAGCTTTCTTT. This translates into CASSPGQGAREAFF.

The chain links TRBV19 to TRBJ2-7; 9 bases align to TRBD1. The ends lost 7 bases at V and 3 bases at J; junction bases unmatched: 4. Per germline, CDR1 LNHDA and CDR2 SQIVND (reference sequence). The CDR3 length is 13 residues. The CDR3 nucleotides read TGTGCCAGTAACCCGGGACAGGGCTACGAGCAGTACTTC. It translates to CASNPGQGYEQYF.

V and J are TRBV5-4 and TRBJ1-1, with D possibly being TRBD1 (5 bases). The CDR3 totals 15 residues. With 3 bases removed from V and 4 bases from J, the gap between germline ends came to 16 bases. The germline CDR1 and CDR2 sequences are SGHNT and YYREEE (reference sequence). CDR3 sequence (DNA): TGTGCCAGCAGCTCCGCTCCGGGGGGGAGCACTGAAGCTTTCTTT. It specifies CASSSAPGGSTEAFF.

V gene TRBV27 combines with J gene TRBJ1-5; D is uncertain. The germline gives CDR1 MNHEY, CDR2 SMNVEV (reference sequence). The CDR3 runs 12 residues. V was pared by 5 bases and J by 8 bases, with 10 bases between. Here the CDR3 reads CASSPSPEPQHF. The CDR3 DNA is TGTGCCAGCAGTCCATCCCCAGAGCCCCAGCATTTT.

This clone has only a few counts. The CDR3 loop reads CSVGEAAGQPQHF. CDR3 nucleotide sequence: TGCAGCGTTGGGGAGGCAGCGGGACAGCCCCAGCATTTT. V gene TRBV29-1 combines with J gene TRBJ1-5; D is unclear. The CDR3 extends over 13 amino acids. Germline V gene data show CDR1 as SQVTM and CDR2 as ANQGSEA. V was pared by 4 bases and J by 7 bases, with 14 bases between.

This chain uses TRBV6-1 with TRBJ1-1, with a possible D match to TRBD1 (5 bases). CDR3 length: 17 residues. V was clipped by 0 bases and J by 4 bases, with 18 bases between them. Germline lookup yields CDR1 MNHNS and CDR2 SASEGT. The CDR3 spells CASSEAWQGSILTEAFF. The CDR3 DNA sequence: TGTGCCAGCAGTGAAGCGTGGCAGGGATCGATACTCACTGAAGCTTTCTTT.

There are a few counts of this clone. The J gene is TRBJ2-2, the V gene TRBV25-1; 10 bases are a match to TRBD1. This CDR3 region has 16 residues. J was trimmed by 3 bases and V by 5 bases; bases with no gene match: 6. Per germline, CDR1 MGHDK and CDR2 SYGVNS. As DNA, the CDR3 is TGTGCCAGCAGTCTCGGGACAGGGGACGACACCGGGGAGCTGTTTTTT. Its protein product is CASSLGTGDDTGELFF.

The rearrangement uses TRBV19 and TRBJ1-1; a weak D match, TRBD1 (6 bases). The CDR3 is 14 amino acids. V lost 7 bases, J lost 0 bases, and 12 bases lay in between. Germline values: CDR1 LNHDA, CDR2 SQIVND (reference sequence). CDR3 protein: CASMRQDMNTEAFF. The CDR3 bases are TGTGCCAGTATGAGACAGGATATGAACACTGAAGCTTTCTTT.

The CDR3 here is CASSQQGGNQPQHF. CDR3 bases: TGTGCCAGTAGTCAACAGGGTGGCAATCAGCCCCAGCATTTT. The genes are TRBV19 and TRBJ1-5, with D possibly matching TRBD1 (6 bases). Between the trimmed V and J ends, which lost 5 bases and 2 bases, there was a span of 10 bases. This CDR3 has 14 amino acids. Germline V gives CDR1 LNHDA, CDR2 SQIVND (reference sequence). The full variable domain, in which reference TRBV19 and TRBJ1-5 provide the parts outside the CDR3, is DGGITQSPKYLFRKEGQNVTLSCEQNLNHDAMYWYRQDPGQGLRLIYYSQIVNDFQKGDIAEGYSVSREKKESFPLTVTSAQKNPTAFYLCASSQQGGNQPQHFGDGTRLSIL.

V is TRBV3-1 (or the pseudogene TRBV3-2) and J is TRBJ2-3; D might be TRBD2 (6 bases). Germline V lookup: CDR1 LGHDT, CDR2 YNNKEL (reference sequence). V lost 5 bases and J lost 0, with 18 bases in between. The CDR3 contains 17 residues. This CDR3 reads CASSLFLSGTSTDTQYF. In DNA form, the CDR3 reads TGTGCCAGCAGCTTATTCCTTAGCGGTACTAGCACAGATACGCAGTATTTT.

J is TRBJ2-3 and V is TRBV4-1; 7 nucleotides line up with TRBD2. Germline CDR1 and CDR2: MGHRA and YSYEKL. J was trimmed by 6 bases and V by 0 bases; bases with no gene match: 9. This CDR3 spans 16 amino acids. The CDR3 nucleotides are TGCGCCAGCAGCCAAGATCCTGGGTTGGGGGGGGATACGCAGTATTTT. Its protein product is CASSQDPGLGGDTQYF.

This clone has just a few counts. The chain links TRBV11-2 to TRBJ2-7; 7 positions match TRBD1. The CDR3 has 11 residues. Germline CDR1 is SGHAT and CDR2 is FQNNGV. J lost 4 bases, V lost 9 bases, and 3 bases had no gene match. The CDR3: CASQGVYEQYF. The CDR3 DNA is TGTGCCAGTCAGGGGGTTTACGAGCAGTACTTC.

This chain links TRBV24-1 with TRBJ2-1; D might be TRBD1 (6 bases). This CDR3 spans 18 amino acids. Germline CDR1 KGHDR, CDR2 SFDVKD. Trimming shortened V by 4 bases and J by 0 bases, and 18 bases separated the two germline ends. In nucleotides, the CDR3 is TGTGCCACCAGTGACCGACCCAGGGGCCCTAGCTCCTACAATGAGCAGTTCTTC. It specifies CATSDRPRGPSSYNEQFF.

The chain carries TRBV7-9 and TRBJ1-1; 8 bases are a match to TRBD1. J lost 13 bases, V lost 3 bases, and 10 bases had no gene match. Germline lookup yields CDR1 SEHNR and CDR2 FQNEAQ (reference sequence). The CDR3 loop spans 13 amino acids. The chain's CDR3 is CASSLDRDGRDFF. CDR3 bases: TGTGCCAGCAGCTTGGACAGGGATGGGCGAGATTTCTTT.

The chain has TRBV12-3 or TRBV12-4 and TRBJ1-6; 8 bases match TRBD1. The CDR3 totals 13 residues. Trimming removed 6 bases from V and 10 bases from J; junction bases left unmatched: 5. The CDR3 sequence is CASRDREASPLHF. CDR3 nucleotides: TGTGCCAGCAGGGACAGGGAGGCGTCACCCCTCCACTTT.

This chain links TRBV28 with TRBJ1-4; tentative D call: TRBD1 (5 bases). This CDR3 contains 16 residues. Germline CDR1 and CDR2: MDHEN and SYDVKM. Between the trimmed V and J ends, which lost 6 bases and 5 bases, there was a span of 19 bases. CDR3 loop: CASRYDDSRVNEKLFF. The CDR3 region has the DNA TGTGCCAGCAGATACGACGACAGTAGGGTAAATGAAAAACTGTTTTTT.

CDR3 protein: CASSEGSTGVSTDTQYF. As DNA, the CDR3 is TGCGCCAGCAGTGAGGGCTCCACGGGAGTCAGCACAGATACGCAGTATTTT. The chain is built from TRBV10-1 and TRBJ2-3, with D maybe TRBD2 (6 bases). CDR3 size: 17 residues. The germline V gene encodes CDR1 WNHNN and CDR2 SYGVQD (reference sequence). V dropped 2 bases and J dropped 0 bases, with 15 bases sitting between them.